The 28 T cell receptor beta chains below all came from one sample that was sequenced in a study of blood T cell repertoires in COVID-19. The assay was immunoSEQ multiplex PCR, and TCRdb's table has in-frame clones only and misses some. The sample yields some 80,000 clones, about four fifths seen once. The sample consisted of peripheral blood. These receptors originate from a man aged 50 to 60 with acute or convalescent COVID-19.

V is TRBV18 and J is TRBJ1-1; no reliable D call. The germline gives CDR1 KGHSH, CDR2 LQKENI. This CDR3 spans 16 amino acids. V gave up 3 bases and J gave up 4 bases, with 18 bases separating them. This CDR3 is CASSPMLGKMVTEAFF. CDR3 nucleotides: TGTGCCAGCTCACCCATGCTCGGGAAGATGGTCACTGAAGCTTTCTTT.

The chain couples TRBV12-3 or TRBV12-4 to TRBJ1-1; D call uncertain. The CDR3 runs to 11 residues. V was pared by 5 bases and J by 8 bases, with 9 bases between. CDR3 amino acids: CASSSLGEAFF. CDR3 DNA sequence: TGTGCCAGCAGTAGTCTCGGGGAAGCTTTCTTT.

The chain has TRBV28 and TRBJ2-5; 8 bases fit TRBD2. The V and J ends lost 5 bases and 7 bases, in that order; junction bases with no gene match: 21. CDR3 length equals 18 residues. Germline CDR1 MDHEN, CDR2 SYDVKM. In DNA form, the CDR3 reads TGTGCCAGCAGTCTGCCAAGCATCGGGACTAGGGATCTTGGGACCCAGTACTTC. This gives the protein CASSLPSIGTRDLGTQYF.

The chain has TRBV19 and TRBJ1-2; 12 nucleotides agree with TRBD1. The length of the CDR3 is 14 residues. Germline V lookup: CDR1 LNHDA, CDR2 SQIVND (reference sequence). The J segment lost 4 bases and the V segment lost 6 bases, leaving 3 bases of the junction unmatched. CDR3 sequence: CASSPGQGAYGYTF. The CDR3 DNA sequence: TGTGCCAGTAGCCCGGGACAGGGGGCCTATGGCTACACCTTC.

The DNA for the CDR3 is TGTGCCAGCAGTTTAAGATCAGGGGTTAATAACTATGGCTACACCTTC. This translates into CASSLRSGVNNYGYTF. The chain uses TRBV27 and TRBJ1-2, with D perhaps TRBD1 (6 bases). V was trimmed by 2 bases and J by 1 base, leaving 14 bases between them. Germline lookup yields CDR1 MNHEY and CDR2 SMNVEV (reference sequence). This CDR3 has 16 residues.

The V call is TRBV19, the J call TRBJ1-1; TRBD1 aligns across 8 bases. The CDR3 spans 12 residues. The V gene's germline CDR1 is LNHDA and CDR2 SQIVND (reference sequence). V gave up 10 bases and J gave up 5 bases; unmatched junction bases: 6. DNA for the CDR3: TGTGCCATTACAGGGGGAGGTACTGAAGCTTTCTTT. It encodes CAITGGGTEAFF.

V usage is TRBV7-9 and J usage is TRBJ2-1; the match to TRBD2 covers 15 bases. The CDR3 sequence is 18 residues long. Germline lookup yields CDR1 SEHNR and CDR2 FQNEAQ (reference sequence). After removal of 6 bases from V and 0 bases from J, the junction contained 6 bases not matched to a gene. This chain's CDR3 is CASRGLAGGLSSYNEQFF. DNA for the CDR3: TGTGCCAGCAGGGGACTAGCGGGGGGCCTGAGCTCCTACAATGAGCAGTTCTTC. Supplemented by reference TRBV7-9 and TRBJ2-1, the full variable domain reads DTGVSQNPRHKITKRGQNVTFRCDPISEHNRLYWYRQTLGQGPEFLTYFQNEAQLEKSRLLSDRFSAERPKGSFSTLEIQRTEQGDSAMYLCASRGLAGGLSSYNEQFFGPGTRLTVL.

The chain couples TRBV30 to TRBJ2-1; D unclear. V lost 6 bases and J 6 bases, leaving 9 bases between the germline ends. The length of the CDR3 is 11 residues. CDR1 is GTSNPN and CDR2 is SVGIG in the germline V gene (reference sequence). The CDR3 spells CACRVPNEQFF. CDR3 bases: TGTGCCTGTCGAGTACCCAATGAGCAGTTCTTC.

This chain joins TRBV7-2 and TRBJ2-7; D call uncertain. Germline V lookup: CDR1 SGHTA, CDR2 FQGNSA. Trimming left V 5 bases short and J 4 bases short, with 9 bases between. This CDR3 is 12 amino acids long. This CDR3 reads CASSNYGYEQYF. The CDR3 DNA reads TGTGCCAGCAGCAACTATGGATACGAGCAGTACTTC. The full variable domain, rest sourced from reference TRBV7-2 and TRBJ2-7, is GAGVSQSPSNKVTEKGKDVELRCDPISGHTALYWYRQSLGQGLEFLIYFQGNSAPDKSGLPSDRFSAERTGGSVSTLTIQRTQQEDSAVYLCASSNYGYEQYFGPGTRLTVT.

The chain combines TRBV7-8 with TRBJ2-7; the D gene is possibly TRBD1 (6 bases). Between the trimmed V and J ends, which lost 0 bases and 2 bases, there was a span of 23 bases. The germline V gene encodes CDR1 SGHVS and CDR2 FQNEAQ. This CDR3 region has 19 residues. CDR3 sequence: CASSLALRAGESETYEQYF. CDR3 nucleotides: TGTGCCAGCAGCTTAGCGCTGAGGGCAGGGGAGAGTGAGACCTACGAGCAGTACTTC.

The CDR3 region is CATADQGTTEAFF. In DNA, the CDR3 is TGTGCCACCGCAGACCAGGGTACCACTGAAGCTTTCTTT. V usage is TRBV2 and J usage is TRBJ1-1; maybe TRBD1 (5 bases). Germline assignment: CDR1 SNHLY and CDR2 FYNNEI. V was pared by 10 bases and J by 4 bases, with 16 bases between. CDR3 size: 13 residues. Full variable domain (rest looked up from reference TRBV2 and TRBJ1-1): EPEVTQTPSHQVTQMGQEVILRCVPISNHLYFYWYRQILGQKVEFLVSFYNNEISEKSEIFDDQFSVERPDGSNFTLKIRSTKLEDSAMYFCATADQGTTEAFFGQGTRLTVV.

Notes on this clone: A read error may account for a junction end that differs from germline. V is TRBV15 and J is TRBJ2-4, with 13 bases aligning to TRBD2. Germline CDR1 reads LNHNV; CDR2 reads YYDKDF (reference sequence). There are 13 residues in the CDR3. CDR3 residues: CATSSSTSGGSNF. The CDR3 DNA is TGTGCCACCAGCAGCTCGACTAGCGGGGGGTCGAACTTC.

The chain combines TRBV11-2 with TRBJ1-1; 8 positions match TRBD1. The CDR3 covers 13 residues. Germline CDR1 SGHAT, CDR2 FQNNGV. Trimming at V came to 8 bases and at J to 3 bases, leaving 5 bases not matched to a gene. The CDR3 sequence: CASGGQGDTEAFF. DNA of the CDR3: TGTGCCAGCGGCGGACAGGGAGACACTGAAGCTTTCTTT.

The V call is TRBV19, the J call TRBJ1-4; maybe TRBD1 (5 bases). The ends were cut back, 3 bases at V and 8 bases at J, with 10 bases in the middle. The CDR3 loop spans 13 amino acids. Germline V gives CDR1 LNHDA, CDR2 SQIVND (reference sequence). This CDR3 is CASSMQGSEKLFF. As DNA, the CDR3 is TGTGCCAGTAGTATGCAGGGAAGCGAAAAACTGTTTTTT.

This clone turned up a few times. The chain employs TRBV18 and TRBJ1-1; D is unresolved. The V and J ends lost 6 bases and 1 base respectively, with 9 bases between them. The CDR3 is 13 residues long. The V gene's germline CDR1 is KGHSH and CDR2 LQKENI. The CDR3 DNA follows: TGTGCCAGCTCCGATGGAGGGAACACTGAAGCTTTCTTT. This gives the protein CASSDGGNTEAFF.

V usage is TRBV6-5 and J usage is TRBJ1-2; possible D gene TRBD1, 5 bases. The CDR3 has 13 residues. The V gene's germline CDR1 is MNHEY and CDR2 SVGAGI. The V gene lost 6 bases and the J gene lost 5 bases, with 13 bases spanning the gap. CDR3 DNA sequence: TGTGCCAGCAGCCTACGACAGACATATGGCTACACCTTC. Translation: CASSLRQTYGYTF.

The rearrangement links TRBV4-2 to TRBJ2-1; 8 nucleotides match TRBD2. This CDR3 region has 16 residues. V was pared by 0 bases and J by 2 bases, with 3 bases of the junction left unmatched. Per germline, CDR1 LGHNA and CDR2 YNFKEQ. The CDR3 is CASSQEISGTYNEQFF. CDR3 DNA sequence: TGTGCCAGCAGCCAAGAAATTAGCGGGACCTACAATGAGCAGTTCTTC.

This chain connects TRBV7-2 to TRBJ2-2, with 13 positions matching TRBD2. This CDR3 contains 17 residues. The V gene end was trimmed by 5 bases and the J gene end by 3 bases; junction bases not matched to a gene: 6. Germline V gives CDR1 SGHTA, CDR2 FQGNSA. The CDR3 here is CASSLRTSGSHTGELFF. The CDR3, as DNA: TGTGCCAGCAGCCTTCGGACTAGCGGGAGCCACACCGGGGAGCTGTTTTTT. The whole variable domain, filled in from reference TRBV7-2 and TRBJ2-2, reads GAGVSQSPSNKVTEKGKDVELRCDPISGHTALYWYRQSLGQGLEFLIYFQGNSAPDKSGLPSDRFSAERTGGSVSTLTIQRTQQEDSAVYLCASSLRTSGSHTGELFFGEGSRLTVL.

The V and J genes are TRBV20-1 and TRBJ1-1; D perhaps matches TRBD1 (5 bases). Germline V lookup: CDR1 DFQATT, CDR2 SNEGSKA (reference sequence). The CDR3 is 11 amino acids. V lost 3 bases and J 8 bases, leaving 10 bases between the germline ends. The CDR3: CSASWGVEAFF. Here the CDR3 DNA reads TGCAGTGCTAGTTGGGGGGTGGAAGCTTTCTTT.

The chain has TRBV27 and TRBJ2-6; TRBD1 aligns across 9 bases. Germline CDR1 reads MNHEY; CDR2 reads SMNVEV (reference sequence). V shed 2 bases and J 4 bases; nucleotides not matched to a gene: 6. The CDR3 runs 17 residues. CDR3 in amino acids: CASSLKGQGTGANVLTF. CDR3 nucleotide sequence: TGTGCCAGCAGTTTAAAGGGACAGGGTACAGGGGCCAACGTCCTGACTTTC.

The chain is built from TRBV28 and TRBJ1-3, with D maybe TRBD1 (6 bases). V lost 4 bases and J lost 4, with 11 bases in between. Germline CDR1 reads MDHEN; CDR2 reads SYDVKM. This CDR3 is 14 amino acids long. The CDR3 bases are TGTGCCAGCAGTTCCGGGACATCCGGAAACACCATATATTTT. Translated: CASSSGTSGNTIYF.

The J gene is TRBJ2-1, the V gene TRBV11-3; TRBD2 aligns across 9 bases. Germline V gene lookup returns CDR1 SGHNT and CDR2 YENEEA. This CDR3 region has 13 residues. V was clipped by 7 bases and J by 5 bases; unmatched bases: 3. The CDR3 region has the DNA TGTGCCAGCAAGGGACTAGCCGACAATGAGCAGTTCTTC. Protein product: CASKGLADNEQFF.

This chain joins TRBV28 and TRBJ1-4; possibly TRBD1 for D (6 bases). The germline CDR1 and CDR2 sequences are MDHEN and SYDVKM. The CDR3 is made up of 12 amino acids. V lost 5 bases, J lost 7 bases, and 8 bases lay in between. CDR3 protein: CASSTGTEKLFF. The CDR3 nucleotides are TGTGCCAGCAGTACAGGGACTGAAAAACTGTTTTTT.

The chain uses TRBV25-1 and TRBJ1-2; D gene uncertain. Germline V gene lookup returns CDR1 MGHDK and CDR2 SYGVNS. Trimming took off 5 bases at V and 4 bases at J, with 5 bases between the two ends. The CDR3 runs 11 residues. Written as DNA, the CDR3 is TGTGCCAGCAGTAACAGCTATGGCTACACCTTC. Protein: CASSNSYGYTF.

This clone was detected a few times. The chain links TRBV27 to TRBJ2-5; D perhaps matches TRBD1 (6 bases). Germline assignment: CDR1 MNHEY and CDR2 SMNVEV (reference sequence). Trimming removed 6 bases from V and 7 bases from J, with 21 bases in between. This CDR3 comprises 15 residues. The CDR3 loop reads CASSPHRAGGGTQYF. The CDR3 DNA follows: TGTGCCAGCAGCCCCCACAGGGCAGGAGGTGGGACCCAGTACTTC.

The chain recombines TRBV28 with TRBJ1-5; 9 bases match TRBD1. Trimming took 8 bases from V and 3 from J; bases not matched to a gene: 8. The V gene's germline CDR1 is MDHEN and CDR2 SYDVKM. The CDR3 is 15 residues long. CDR3 residues: CASPPRTGDNQPQHF. The DNA for the CDR3 is TGTGCCAGCCCGCCCAGGACAGGGGACAATCAGCCCCAGCATTTT.

The chain recombines TRBV24-1 with TRBJ1-2, with 9 bases lining up with TRBD1. The CDR3 is 13 amino acids. The germline gives CDR1 KGHDR, CDR2 SFDVKD. Germline trimming cut 10 bases from V and 6 bases from J; bases unmatched to any gene: 8. The CDR3 region has the DNA TGTGCCACGAGGGACAGGGTGAGTGATGGCTACACCTTC. This encodes CATRDRVSDGYTF.

V is TRBV29-1 and J is TRBJ2-5, with no clear D. V gave up 4 bases and J gave up 5 bases, with 14 bases separating them. Germline loops: CDR1 SQVTM, CDR2 ANQGSEA. This CDR3 spans 13 amino acids. The CDR3 loop reads CSVGAGRDETQYF. The CDR3 DNA reads as TGCAGCGTTGGGGCAGGCCGAGATGAGACCCAGTACTTC.